The clone carrying this T cell receptor beta chain occurred many times. Its antigen remains unknown. The sample comes from a study of metastatic and nonmetastatic thyroid tumors. Study details: Patients with malignant and benign thyroid disease provided blood and tumor or nodule tissue, whose repertoires were compared.

Treatment of any kind had been given to no patient before thyroid surgery. General study findings and limits: As reported, TCR beta diversity in blood and tumor was significantly higher in malignant thyroid tumors than in benign nodules.

Germline V gives CDR1 SGHNT, CDR2 YYREEE (reference sequence). V lost 0 bases and J 7 bases, leaving 7 bases between the germline ends. This CDR3 has 12 residues. In the source study's methods: The study built a papillary thyroid cancer distant-metastasis classifier from CDR3 differences across clinicopathological groups. TCRdb ran MiXCR on the PCR reads. TCRdb assigned the V and J calls; the authors' analysis was not used. The repertoire holds roughly 25,000 clones, more than 13% seen once, with 2.5% to 3.5% in the top ten. Sequencing was done on a sample of blood. The clonotype originates from a female donor with papillary thyroid cancer or a benign thyroid nodule (not recorded which). Some clones in this sample may be carry-over from other donors' samples. V and J are TRBV5-4 and TRBJ1-1, with unresolved D. The CDR3 DNA sequence: TGTGCCAGCAGCTTGGCAGGAGGTGAAGCTTTCTTT. As protein: CASSLAGGEAFF. Drawing the rest from reference TRBV5-4 and TRBJ1-1, the complete variable domain is ETGVTQSPTHLIKTRGQQVTLRCSSQSGHNTVSWYQQALGQGPQFIFQYYREEENGRGNFPPRFSGLQFPNYSSELNVNALELDDSALYLCASSLAGGEAFFGQGTRLTVV.